The clone carrying this TCR beta chain has a handful of counts. This specimen belongs to a study of cytomegalovirus exposure and HLA in healthy donors. V dropped 7 bases and J dropped 1 base, with 11 bases sitting between them. The germline V gene encodes CDR1 SNHLY and CDR2 FYNNEI. The CDR3 runs 13 residues. PCR used 60 Vbeta primers and 13 Jbeta primers. The table came from immunoSEQ multiplex PCR; TCRdb's copy has only in-frame clones and leaves some out. Of 200,000 to 250,000 clones in the sample, around four fifths were seen once. The chain is built from TRBV2 and TRBJ2-7; D perhaps matches TRBD2 (5 bases). The sequenced sample was PBMCs. This clonotype originated in a woman aged 35 to 49 in good health and CMV-seronegative. CDR3 DNA sequence: TGTGCCAGCAACCGGGGAGAATCCTACGAGCAGTACTTC. Translation gives CASNRGESYEQYF.